This TCR beta chain derives from a study of T cells in tumors after PD-1 blockade. Study results and caveats: Around two fifths of tumor TCR clonotypes were also found in blood.

Losses at the gene ends were 4 bases for V and 9 bases for J; bases not matched to a gene: 15. This CDR3 spans 16 amino acids. The V gene's germline CDR1 is SGHRS and CDR2 YFSETQ. Notes on this clone: Its antigen remains unknown.

Produced via immunoSEQ multiplex PCR; TCRdb's table is partial and in-frame only. The sample has more than 11,000 clones; about 82% are singletons. This chain joins TRBV5-1 and TRBJ2-2, with 7 bases that match TRBD2. Source: PBMCs, taken after anti-PD-1 treatment. The clonotype originates from a human donor with basal cell carcinoma. CDR3: CASSLIGGVQGRELFF. The CDR3 coding sequence is TGCGCCAGCAGCCTGATTGGGGGGGTTCAAGGCCGGGAGCTGTTTTTT.